These T cell receptor beta chains were read from a single sample in a study of OX40 agonist ivuxolimab in advanced cancers. Sequencing was performed with immunoSEQ multiplex PCR; in TCRdb, only in-frame clones are kept and a portion is missing. The table has tens of thousands of clones, about 81% seen once. The specimen comprised CD4+ or CD8+ T cells sorted from blood, sampled in a trial of the OX40 agonist ivuxolimab. The receptor source for this set is an adult with an advanced solid tumor such as melanoma, head and neck, liver or kidney cancer. Both conserved end residues are part of each CDR3. A D gene is named only where the DNA matches it firmly. A clone size is listed for some rows: how often the clone was seen (once, few, many), or a class if it is expanded.

clone_size d_call j_call v_call cdr3_nt cdr3_aa
NA TRBD2 TRBJ2-3 TRBV5-4 TGTGCCAGCAGCCGAGGTGGGACTAGCGGGCGCACAGATACGCAGTATTTT CASSRGGTSGRTDTQYF
NA TRBD1 TRBJ2-1 TRBV9 TGTGCCAGCAGCAGAAGGACAGGGGGTTACAATGAGCAGTTCTTC CASSRRTGGYNEQFF
NA NA TRBJ2-7 TRBV10-3 TGTGCCATCAATGGCTACGAGCAGTACTTC CAINGYEQYF
once TRBD1 TRBJ1-3 TRBV9 TGTGCCAGCAGCCGGGTAGGGGGCGGAAACACCATATATTTT CASSRVGGGNTIYF
NA NA TRBJ2-7 TRBV21-1 TGTGCCAGCAGCAAAGCCCGCCCCCTCATGGGAGAGCAGTACTTC CASSKARPLMGEQYF
NA TRBD2 TRBJ2-2 TRBV2 TGTGCCAGCAGGTCCACTAGCGGGGGGGACACCGGGGAGCTGTTTTTT CASRSTSGGDTGELFF
NA NA TRBJ2-3 TRBV29-1 TGCAGCGTTGAAGATCGGAGGGACTGGATAAGCACAGATACGCAGTATTTT CSVEDRRDWISTDTQYF
NA NA TRBJ2-6 TRBV27 TGTGCCAGCAGAGGCGGAGCAGGGTTGGCCCCTGGGGCCAACGTCCTGACTTTC CASRGGAGLAPGANVLTF
once TRBD1 TRBJ2-1 TRBV18 TGTGCAGCGGGACAGGGAGTCGACAATGAGCAGTTCTTC CAAGQGVDNEQFF
NA TRBD1 TRBJ1-2 TRBV7-9 TGTGCCAGCAGCTCCGACAGGGGCCCTGGCTACACCTTC CASSSDRGPGYTF
NA NA TRBJ2-3 TRBV7-9 TGTGCCAGCAGCCCTACGTCGGGCGTATATACGCAGTATTTT CASSPTSGVYTQYF
few TRBD2 TRBJ2-1 TRBV7-8 TGTGCCACCAGAATGAAGCGGGGGTACTACAATGAGCAGTTCTTC CATRMKRGYYNEQFF
few TRBD2 TRBJ2-3 TRBV4-2 TGTGCCAGCAGCCAAGATAGCGGGGGGGCAGATACGCAGTATTTT CASSQDSGGADTQYF
NA TRBD2 TRBJ2-7 TRBV7-3 TGTGCCAGCAGCTTAAACCCGGGGACTAGCTACGAGCAGTACTTC CASSLNPGTSYEQYF
few NA TRBJ1-6 TRBV11-3 TGTGCCAGCAGCTTAGTGTCGGGTAATTCACCCCTCCACTTT CASSLVSGNSPLHF
once TRBD2 TRBJ2-4 TRBV10-3 TGTGCCATCGGAAAGGATAGCGGGGGAAGGAACATTCAGTACTTC CAIGKDSGGRNIQYF
NA NA TRBJ2-2 TRBV27 TGTGCCAGCAGTTTACGTAGTTTACCGCGACAGCCTGCGAACACCGGGGAGCTGTTTTTT CASSLRSLPRQPANTGELFF
once NA TRBJ1-5 TRBV7-2 TGTGCCAGCAGCTTAGTGGCCGGAGGGAGGGGCAATCAGCCCCAGCATTTT CASSLVAGGRGNQPQHF
NA NA TRBJ2-1 TRBV5-1 TGCGCCAGCAGCTTGTACAATGAGCAGTTCTTC CASSLYNEQFF
few TRBD2 TRBJ2-7 TRBV6-1 TGTGCCAGCACCTTGGGACTAGCGGGACGCGAGCAGTACTTC CASTLGLAGREQYF
NA TRBD1 TRBJ2-7 TRBV4-1 TGCGCCAGCAGCCAAGGGGGGGACAGGTTAAGGGAGCAGTACTTC CASSQGGDRLREQYF
NA NA TRBJ2-5 TRBV5-1 TGCGCCAGTCGGGGGCAGGGACACCCGCAAGAGACCCAGTACTTC CASRGQGHPQETQYF
NA NA TRBJ2-7 TRBV5-1 NA CASSGSAPGQGAKQYF
NA TRBD1 TRBJ2-2 TRBV19 TGTGCCAGTAGAGAAGGGACAGGGGGAACCGGGGAGCTGTTTTTT CASREGTGGTGELFF
NA NA TRBJ2-1 TRBV27 TGTGCCAGCAGTTTAAGTGGGTTCAATGAGCAGTTCTTC CASSLSGFNEQFF
NA NA TRBJ1-3 TRBV19 TGTGCCAGTAGTACCCCGGGACAATTGTCATACGGAAACACCATATATTTT CASSTPGQLSYGNTIYF
NA TRBD1 TRBJ2-7 TRBV6-5 TGTGCCAGCAGTTTAGGGGGCCCTGGGGACGAGCAGTACTTC CASSLGGPGDEQYF
once NA TRBJ1-1 TRBV19 TGTGCCAGTAGTATAGGTCCGACGTGGGTTGAAGCTTTCTTT CASSIGPTWVEAFF
once NA TRBJ2-7 TRBV10-3 TGTGCCATCAGTGAGGAGGTCAGGGGCTCAAGGGAGCAGTACTTC CAISEEVRGSREQYF
NA TRBD1 TRBJ1-4 TRBV6-5 TGTGCCAGCAGGACCCGGGACAGGGTTGGCGAAAAACTGTTTTTT CASRTRDRVGEKLFF
once NA TRBJ2-1 TRBV2 TGTGCCAGCAGTGAAGGGACAGCGACTGTGCAGCAGTTCTTC CASSEGTATVQQFF
NA TRBD1 TRBJ2-1 TRBV19 TGTGCCAGTAGTACAGGGACAGGGCTTAAGGGTGAGCAGTTCTTC CASSTGTGLKGEQFF
NA TRBD1 TRBJ1-5 TRBV19 TGTGCCAGTAGTACCGAGACAGGGGCTGGCAATCAGCCCCAGCATTTT CASSTETGAGNQPQHF
NA TRBD2 TRBJ2-3 TRBV4-3 TGCGCCAGCAGCCAAGAAGCCGGGACTAGGCCTCCTGATACGCAGTATTTT CASSQEAGTRPPDTQYF
NA NA TRBJ2-5 TRBV7-2 TGTGCCAGCAGCTTTATTCACAGCGGACAAGAGACCCAGTACTTC CASSFIHSGQETQYF
NA TRBD2 TRBJ2-1 TRBV7-2 TGTGCCAGCAGCCTCCTCGTAGCGGGAGATGAGCAGTTCTTC CASSLLVAGDEQFF
NA NA TRBJ2-1 TRBV7-8 TGTGCCAGCAGCTTAGCAGAACTAGCTTTTGAGCAGTTCTTC CASSLAELAFEQFF
NA NA TRBJ2-2 TRBV10-1 TGCGCCAGCAGTGTTCCAGGGACCGGGGAGCTGTTTTTT CASSVPGTGELFF
many NA TRBJ1-5 TRBV30 TGTGCCTGGAGTTCACAGGTTAGCAATCAGCCCCAGCATTTT CAWSSQVSNQPQHF
NA NA TRBJ1-1 TRBV9 TGTGCCAGCAGCGTAGCGGCAGGGTTGAACACTGAAGCTTTCTTT CASSVAAGLNTEAFF
NA TRBD1 TRBJ1-1 TRBV18 TGTGCCAGCTCACCCCGACAGGGTTCGGGAATAACTGAAGCTTTCTTT CASSPRQGSGITEAFF
NA NA TRBJ2-3 TRBV4-3 TGCGCCAGCAGCCAAGATTTCGGGGACACAGATACGCAGTATTTT CASSQDFGDTDTQYF
once NA TRBJ1-1 TRBV5-1 TGCGCCAGCAGGATCTCGGACCTGAACACTGAAGCTTTCTTT CASRISDLNTEAFF
once TRBD1 TRBJ2-7 TRBV5-1 TGCGCCAGCAGCGTCGGACAGGGGTTGAGCTCCTACGAGCAGTACTTC CASSVGQGLSSYEQYF
NA NA TRBJ1-3 TRBV18 TGTGCCAGCTCAGACACAGGGCCGGGAGGAAACACCATATATTTT CASSDTGPGGNTIYF
once NA TRBJ2-7 TRBV7-2 TGTGCCAGCAGCTCCGCGGGAACCCCCTACGAGCAGTACTTC CASSSAGTPYEQYF
NA NA TRBJ1-2 TRBV19 TGTGCCAGTAGTTCCCGTGGGTCAGAGAAGTCCTATGGCTACACCTTC CASSSRGSEKSYGYTF
NA TRBD1 TRBJ1-5 TRBV19 TGTGCCAGTAGTATGTACTCCCCAGGGACAGGCGGTGGTCAGCCCCAGCATTTT CASSMYSPGTGGGQPQHF
NA NA TRBJ1-5 TRBV27 TGTGCCAGCAGTTTAGTGAGTCAGGGCGGCCAGCCCCAGCATTTT CASSLVSQGGQPQHF
few NA TRBJ2-5 TRBV10-3 TGTGCCATCAGTGAGCATAAGGGACGGTACCAAGAGACCCAGTACTTC CAISEHKGRYQETQYF
NA NA TRBJ1-2 TRBV19 TGTGCCAGTAGGGTACAGGACCTGCCCCTCTATGGCTACACCTTC CASRVQDLPLYGYTF
once NA TRBJ1-5 TRBV19 TGTGCCACCAGGACAGCCAACAATCAGCCCCAGCATTTT CATRTANNQPQHF
NA NA TRBJ1-5 TRBV2 TGTGCCAGCAGCGACTACTTCGCCAATCAGCCCCAGCATTTT CASSDYFANQPQHF
once TRBD1 TRBJ2-5 TRBV5-1 TGCGCCAGCAGCTGGGGACAGGGCCAAGAGACCCAGTACTTC CASSWGQGQETQYF
NA NA TRBJ1-2 TRBV5-1 TGCGCCAGCAGCTACAAATGGGACGTAGATGGCTACACCTTC CASSYKWDVDGYTF
NA NA TRBJ1-2 TRBV7-9 TGTGCCAGCAGCCCAAGACAGACGACAGACTTCACCTATGGCTACACCTTC CASSPRQTTDFTYGYTF
NA TRBD2 TRBJ2-7 TRBV5-1 TGCGCCAGCAGCTTGGCACTAGCGGGGACCTACGAGCAGTACTTC CASSLALAGTYEQYF
NA TRBD2 TRBJ2-3 TRBV7-6 TGTGCCAGCAGCCTAAGGACTAGCGGGGGAGATACGCAGTATTTT CASSLRTSGGDTQYF
NA NA TRBJ2-5 TRBV20-1 TGCAGTGCCCAGGCCCAAGAGACCCAGTACTTC CSAQAQETQYF
NA NA TRBJ1-3 TRBV13 TGTGCCAGCAGCTTCAGGGGTGTCTCTGGAAACACCATATATTTT CASSFRGVSGNTIYF